Below are 31 T cell receptor beta chains sequenced from a single sample in a study of blood T cell repertoires in COVID-19. Method: immunoSEQ multiplex PCR; TCRdb's copy keeps in-frame clones and lacks some. This table holds a few hundred thousand clones, approximately 83% found once. Sequenced: peripheral blood. These receptor sequences come from a man between 25 and 39 years old who had recovered from COVID-19.

J is TRBJ1-5 and V is TRBV13, with a possible D match to TRBD1 (5 bases). This CDR3 has 13 residues. From germline, CDR1 is PRHDT and CDR2 FYEKMQ (reference sequence). Trimming took off 3 bases at V and 4 bases at J, with 7 bases between the two ends. The CDR3 nucleotides read TGTGCCAGCAGCTTGGGGCAGAATCAGCCCCAGCATTTT. Its translation: CASSLGQNQPQHF.

This clone came up a few times. J is TRBJ1-1 and V is TRBV2; D is possibly TRBD1 (5 bases). The CDR3 is 13 amino acids. The V and J ends lost 5 bases and 1 base respectively, with 8 bases between them. CDR1 is SNHLY and CDR2 is FYNNEI in the germline V gene. Here the CDR3 DNA reads TGTGCCAGCAGTTTCACAGGGAACACTGAAGCTTTCTTT. Protein product: CASSFTGNTEAFF.

The rearrangement links TRBV4-1 to TRBJ2-5, with 8 nucleotides matching TRBD1. This CDR3 comprises 13 residues. CDR1 and CDR2 from the germline V gene are MGHRA and YSYEKL. J gave up 6 bases and V 5 bases, and 5 bases lay outside the gene matches. The CDR3 region is CASSRGQGQTQYF. Here the CDR3 DNA reads TGCGCCAGCAGCAGAGGACAGGGACAGACCCAGTACTTC.

The rearrangement uses TRBV7-6 and TRBJ2-3, with 9 bases identical to TRBD2. The CDR3 is 16 amino acids. Trimming at V came to 6 bases and at J to 4 bases, leaving 11 bases not matched to a gene. CDR1 is SGHVS, CDR2 FNYEAQ, per germline. The CDR3 region has the DNA TGTGCCAGCAGTCCCACTCCTAGCGGGGTGGCAGATACGCAGTATTTT. Translated: CASSPTPSGVADTQYF.

The chain carries TRBV28 and TRBJ1-1; no reliable D call. Trimming removed 6 bases from V and 11 bases from J, with 16 bases in between. The germline V gene has CDR1 MDHEN and CDR2 SYDVKM. This CDR3 comprises 12 residues. The CDR3 coding sequence is TGTGCCAGCAGACCAACTACCCTAGACGCTTTCTTT. It is translated as CASRPTTLDAFF. The full variable domain, with the rest looked up from reference TRBV28 and TRBJ1-1, is DVKVTQSSRYLVKRTGEKVFLECVQDMDHENMFWYRQDPGLGLRLIYFSYDVKMKEKGDIPEGYSVSREKKERFSLILESASTNQTSMYLCASRPTTLDAFFGQGTRLTVV.

The V gene is TRBV3-1 (or the pseudogene TRBV3-2), the J gene TRBJ1-4; TRBD1 matches at 7 bases. The CDR3 runs to 15 residues. V lost 4 bases to trimming and J lost 7 bases; unmatched junction nucleotides: 9. The germline gives CDR1 LGHDT, CDR2 YNNKEL (reference sequence). DNA for the CDR3: TGTGCCAGCAGCCTCCAACAGGGGCTGGGTGAAAAACTGTTTTTT. This translates into CASSLQQGLGEKLFF.

Comments on this clone: The same CDR3 also results from other DNA sequences found in this sample. This rearrangement joins TRBV5-1 to TRBJ2-3; no clear D. The CDR3 covers 14 residues. Trimming left V 1 base short and J 0 bases short, with 6 bases between. Germline V lookup: CDR1 SGHRS, CDR2 YFSETQ. CDR3 protein: CASSLSVSTDTQYF. The CDR3, as DNA: TGCGCCAGCAGCTTGTCCGTTAGCACAGATACGCAGTATTTT.

The V gene is TRBV2, the J gene TRBJ2-2; no reliable D call. The germline V and J ends were trimmed by 1 base and 8 bases, with 14 bases remaining between them. The CDR3 consists of 15 residues. CDR1 and CDR2 (germline): SNHLY, FYNNEI. The CDR3 DNA reads as TGTGCCAGCAGTGAAGGGAGCGTTAGGTTGGGGGAGCTGTTTTTT. It translates to CASSEGSVRLGELFF.

V and J are TRBV10-3 and TRBJ2-7; D is unclear. The germline gives CDR1 ENHRY, CDR2 SYGVKD. The CDR3 length is 13 residues. V lost 2 bases, J lost 1 base, and 6 bases lay in between. Here the CDR3 DNA reads TGTGCCATCAGTGAGGGGCCGTCCTACGAGCAGTACTTC. This translates into CAISEGPSYEQYF.

V usage is TRBV6-5 and J usage is TRBJ2-7; tentative D call: TRBD2 (5 bases). V gave up 7 bases and J gave up 3 bases, with 16 bases separating them. The CDR3 runs 14 residues. CDR1 is MNHEY, CDR2 SVGAGI, per germline. The CDR3 here is CASTPRNGDYEQYV. CDR3 in DNA: TGTGCCAGCACCCCGAGAAACGGGGACTACGAGCAGTACGTC.

This chain uses TRBV6-5 with TRBJ1-5; TRBD1 aligns across 7 bases. Germline lookup yields CDR1 MNHEY and CDR2 SVGAGI. The CDR3 has 15 residues. V shed 5 bases and J 5 bases; nucleotides not matched to a gene: 9. CDR3 nucleotides: TGTGCCAGCAGTCCGAATGACAGGGCGGATCAGCCCCAGCATTTT. It yields the protein CASSPNDRADQPQHF.

The chain has TRBV29-1 and TRBJ1-1; D not certain. V was cut by 7 bases and J by 1 base, with 19 bases left in between. This CDR3 is 15 amino acids long. Looked up from germline, CDR1 is SQVTM and CDR2 is ANQGSEA. CDR3 protein: CSATPRPTANTEAFF. The CDR3, as DNA: TGCAGCGCCACTCCGCGACCTACAGCGAACACTGAAGCTTTCTTT.

The V call is TRBV6-5, the J call TRBJ2-5; 10 bases are a match to TRBD1. This CDR3 comprises 14 residues. Trimming removed 7 bases from V and 0 bases from J; junction bases left unmatched: 2. Germline values: CDR1 MNHEY, CDR2 SVGAGI. CDR3 DNA: TGTGCCAGCAAGGACAGGGGGGACCAAGAGACCCAGTACTTC. It codes for CASKDRGDQETQYF.

In its sample, this clone was seen once. This sequence joins TRBV5-4 and TRBJ2-5; 9 bases fit TRBD2. Germline values: CDR1 SGHNT, CDR2 YYREEE (reference sequence). This CDR3 is built from 15 residues. V shed 4 bases, J shed 1 base, and the junction held 5 bases outside the gene matches. The CDR3 nucleotides read TGTGCCAGCAGCATTAGCGGGGGATTCCAAGAGACCCAGTACTTC. Translated: CASSISGGFQETQYF.

The V call is TRBV19, the J call TRBJ1-1, with D possibly being TRBD1 (6 bases). CDR1 LNHDA and CDR2 SQIVND come from the germline V gene (reference sequence). CDR3 length: 14 residues. Trimming stripped 7 bases from V and 4 bases from J, with 16 bases between. CDR3 bases: TGTGCCAGTACCCCCCAGACAGGAGCCACTGAAGCTTTCTTT. Translation: CASTPQTGATEAFF.

In DNA form, the CDR3 reads TGTGCCAGCAGCCCGACAGGGAACTCCTACGAGCAGTACTTC. Its translation is CASSPTGNSYEQYF. The chain combines TRBV7-2 with TRBJ2-7; 7 nucleotides match TRBD1. Germline CDR1 reads SGHTA; CDR2 reads FQGNSA. The CDR3 extends over 14 amino acids. J gave up 0 bases and V 5 bases, and 4 bases lay outside the gene matches. Full variable domain (rest looked up from reference TRBV7-2 and TRBJ2-7): GAGVSQSPSNKVTEKGKDVELRCDPISGHTALYWYRQSLGQGLEFLIYFQGNSAPDKSGLPSDRFSAERTGGSVSTLTIQRTQQEDSAVYLCASSPTGNSYEQYFGPGTRLTVT.

V gene TRBV2 combines with J gene TRBJ2-5; 8 positions agree with TRBD2. Germline lookup yields CDR1 SNHLY and CDR2 FYNNEI. Trimming cost V 6 bases and J 5 bases; bases outside gene matches: 11. This CDR3 has 15 residues. The CDR3 sequence: CASRSGGRAWETQYF. DNA of the CDR3: TGTGCCAGCAGATCGGGAGGGCGCGCGTGGGAGACCCAGTACTTC.

This rearrangement joins TRBV3-1 (or the pseudogene TRBV3-2) to TRBJ2-3; 12 bases are shared with TRBD2. CDR1 and CDR2 (germline): LGHDT, YNNKEL (reference sequence). Trimming took 6 bases from V and 6 from J; bases not matched to a gene: 7. This CDR3 is 15 amino acids long. The CDR3 sequence is CASRNSGTSGDTQYF. The CDR3 DNA reads TGTGCCAGCAGAAATTCCGGGACTAGCGGGGATACGCAGTATTTT.

This chain uses TRBV7-9 with TRBJ2-7, with D possibly matching TRBD1 (5 bases). The CDR3 has 14 residues. CDR1 and CDR2 (germline): SEHNR, FQNEAQ (reference sequence). V lost 1 base and J lost 4, with 11 bases in between. CDR3 amino acids: CASSLGAGKYEQYF. In nucleotides, the CDR3 is TGTGCCAGCAGCTTAGGGGCAGGGAAATACGAGCAGTACTTC.

The gene calls are TRBV28 and TRBJ1-5, with D maybe TRBD1 (6 bases). This CDR3 has 16 amino acids. CDR1 is MDHEN and CDR2 is SYDVKM in the germline V gene. Trimming pared 3 bases from V and 1 base from J, leaving 13 bases between. Here the CDR3 DNA reads TGTGCCAGCAGTTTTTTAGGGACATCCAGCAATCAGCCCCAGCATTTT. The encoded protein is CASSFLGTSSNQPQHF.

CDR3 residues: CASSERWQGGTEAFF. CDR3 DNA sequence: TGTGCCAGCAGTGAAAGGTGGCAGGGGGGCACTGAAGCTTTCTTT. This chain uses TRBV6-1 with TRBJ1-1; 7 nucleotides agree with TRBD1. Looked up from germline, CDR1 is MNHNS and CDR2 is SASEGT. There are 15 residues in the CDR3. Trimming at V came to 2 bases and at J to 4 bases, leaving 7 bases not matched to a gene.

This clone has more than one count but fewer than ten. Distinct nucleotide sequences in the sample also encode this CDR3. The chain combines TRBV3-1 (or the pseudogene TRBV3-2) with TRBJ2-7; D may be TRBD2 (6 bases). The CDR3 has 13 residues. Trimming took off 2 bases at V and 6 bases at J, with 11 bases between the two ends. Looked up from germline, CDR1 is LGHDT and CDR2 is YNNKEL (reference sequence). Here the CDR3 reads CASSQNRDSEQYF. The CDR3 nucleotides read TGTGCCAGCAGCCAAAACCGGGACTCCGAGCAGTACTTC.

The V and J genes are TRBV6-5 and TRBJ1-6; D perhaps matches TRBD1 (6 bases). The V end was cut by 5 bases, the J end by 5 bases, with 13 bases between. CDR1 is MNHEY and CDR2 is SVGAGI in the germline V gene. The CDR3 has 15 residues. CDR3 coding DNA: TGTGCCAGCAGTCGGGACACTGGAGATAATTCACCCCTCCACTTT. It encodes CASSRDTGDNSPLHF.

J is TRBJ2-7 and V is TRBV7-8; a possible D gene is TRBD1 (6 bases). V was pared by 5 bases and J by 0 bases, with 8 bases between. The CDR3 loop spans 13 amino acids. Looked up from germline, CDR1 is SGHVS and CDR2 is FQNEAQ. The CDR3 loop reads CASSLDSSYEQYV. CDR3 bases: TGTGCCAGCAGCCTGGACAGCTCCTACGAGCAGTACGTC.

The chain combines TRBV7-2 with TRBJ2-5; perhaps TRBD2 as D (6 bases). V was shortened by 5 bases and J by 7 bases, with 17 bases between the two germline ends. This CDR3 has 14 amino acids. Germline CDR1 SGHTA, CDR2 FQGNSA. The CDR3 DNA reads as TGTGCCAGCAGCCAGGTGGAGGGGCTAGGGACCCAGTACTTC. It yields the protein CASSQVEGLGTQYF.

The gene calls are TRBV7-9 and TRBJ1-4, with TRBD1 identical over 7 bases. This CDR3 has 17 amino acids. Germline CDR1 SEHNR, CDR2 FQNEAQ (reference sequence). V lost 3 bases and J lost 3; bases outside the gene matches: 10. The CDR3 region has the DNA TGTGCCAGCAGCTTCGGACAGGCCCCAACTTCTAATGAAAAACTGTTTTTT. It yields the protein CASSFGQAPTSNEKLFF.

The sample holds many counts of this clone. The rearrangement joins TRBV6-5 to TRBJ1-3; 7 bases match TRBD1. This CDR3 is 16 amino acids long. V trimming: 0 bases; J trimming: 3 bases; junction bases outside the gene matches: 5. Germline V gene sequence: CDR1 MNHEY, CDR2 SVGAGI. The CDR3 DNA reads TGTGCCAGCAGTTACTCGGCAGGGGGAATTGGAAACACCATATATTTT. It codes for CASSYSAGGIGNTIYF.

This chain links TRBV2 with TRBJ2-5; 10 bases fit TRBD1. V was pared by 4 bases and J by 5 bases, with 4 bases of the junction left unmatched. From germline, CDR1 is SNHLY and CDR2 FYNNEI. The CDR3 is made up of 14 amino acids. The CDR3 is CASSVGDRGETQYF. DNA for the CDR3: TGTGCCAGCAGTGTTGGGGACAGGGGTGAGACCCAGTACTTC.

The chain carries TRBV4-2 and TRBJ1-4; 7 bases are shared with TRBD1. This CDR3 spans 15 amino acids. J gave up 8 bases and V 2 bases, and 8 bases lay outside the gene matches. The germline V gene has CDR1 LGHNA and CDR2 YNFKEQ. The CDR3: CASSQRTGVGEKLFF. CDR3 nucleotides: TGTGCCAGCAGCCAAAGAACAGGGGTTGGCGAAAAACTGTTTTTT.

The rearrangement uses TRBV12-3 or TRBV12-4 and TRBJ2-3; a weak D match, TRBD1 (5 bases). Deletions cut 7 bases from V and 1 base from J, with 6 bases between. The length of the CDR3 is 12 residues. This CDR3 is CASTRGTDTQYF. CDR3 coding DNA: TGTGCCAGCACCAGGGGCACAGATACGCAGTATTTT.

This rearrangement joins TRBV12-5 to TRBJ2-5, with D tentatively TRBD1 (6 bases). Trimming stripped 3 bases from V and 2 bases from J, with 13 bases between. The CDR3 runs 15 residues. The germline V gene has CDR1 LGHNT and CDR2 FRNRAP. CDR3 in amino acids: CASGLDGQPQETQYF. CDR3 nucleotides: TGTGCTAGTGGTTTAGACGGACAGCCTCAAGAGACCCAGTACTTC.